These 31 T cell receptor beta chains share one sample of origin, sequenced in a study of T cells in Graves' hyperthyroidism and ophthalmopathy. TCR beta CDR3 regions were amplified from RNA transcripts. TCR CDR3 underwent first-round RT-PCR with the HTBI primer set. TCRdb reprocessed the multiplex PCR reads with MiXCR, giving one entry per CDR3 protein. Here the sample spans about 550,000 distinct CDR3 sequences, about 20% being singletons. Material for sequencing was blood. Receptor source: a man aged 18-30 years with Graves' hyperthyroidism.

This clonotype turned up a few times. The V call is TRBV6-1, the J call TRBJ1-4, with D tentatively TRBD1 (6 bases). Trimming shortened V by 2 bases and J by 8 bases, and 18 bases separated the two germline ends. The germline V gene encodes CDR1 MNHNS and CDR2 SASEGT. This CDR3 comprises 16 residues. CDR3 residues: CASSEMCGRGVEKLFF. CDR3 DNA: TGTGCCAGCAGTGAAATGTGCGGCAGGGGAGTGGAAAAACTGTTTTTT.

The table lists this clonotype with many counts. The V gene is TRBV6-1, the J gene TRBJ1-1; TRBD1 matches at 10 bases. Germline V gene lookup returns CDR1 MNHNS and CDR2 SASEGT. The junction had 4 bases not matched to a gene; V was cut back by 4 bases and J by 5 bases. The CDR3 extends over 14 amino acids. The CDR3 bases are TGTGCCAGCAGTGCCGGGACAGGGGTAACTGAAGCTTTCTTT. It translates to CASSAGTGVTEAFF.

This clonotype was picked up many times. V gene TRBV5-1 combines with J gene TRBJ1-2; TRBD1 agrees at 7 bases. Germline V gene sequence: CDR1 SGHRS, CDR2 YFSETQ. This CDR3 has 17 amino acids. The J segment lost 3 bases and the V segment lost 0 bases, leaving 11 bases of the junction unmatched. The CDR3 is CASSLEEAGGYYYGYTF. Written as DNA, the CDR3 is TGCGCCAGCAGCTTGGAGGAGGCAGGGGGATATTACTATGGCTACACCTTC.

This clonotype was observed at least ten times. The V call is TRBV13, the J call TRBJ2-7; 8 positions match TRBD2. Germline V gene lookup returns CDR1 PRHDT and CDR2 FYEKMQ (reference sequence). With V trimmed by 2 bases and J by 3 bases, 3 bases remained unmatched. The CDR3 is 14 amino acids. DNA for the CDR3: TGTGCCAGCAGCTTACGACTAGCGATCTACGAGCAGTACTTC. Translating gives CASSLRLAIYEQYF.

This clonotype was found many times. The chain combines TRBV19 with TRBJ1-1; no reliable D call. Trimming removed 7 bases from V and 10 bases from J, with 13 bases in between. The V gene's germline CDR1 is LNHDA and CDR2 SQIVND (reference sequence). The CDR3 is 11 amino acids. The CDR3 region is CASTAGTAAFF. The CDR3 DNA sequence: TGTGCCAGTACCGCCGGAACGGCAGCTTTCTTT.

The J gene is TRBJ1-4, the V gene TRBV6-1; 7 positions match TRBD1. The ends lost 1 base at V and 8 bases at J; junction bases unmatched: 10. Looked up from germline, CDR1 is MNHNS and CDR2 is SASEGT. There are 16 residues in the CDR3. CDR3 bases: TGTGCCAGCAGTGAAGAGGAAGGCAGGGGGTGGGAAAAACTGTTTTTT. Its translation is CASSEEEGRGWEKLFF.

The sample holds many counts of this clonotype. The CDR3 reads CASSFAEYQPQHF. In DNA, the CDR3 is TGTGCCAGCAGTTTTGCAGAGTATCAGCCCCAGCATTTT. The chain employs TRBV28 and TRBJ1-5, with unresolved D. The V and J ends lost 3 bases and 5 bases respectively, with 8 bases between them. CDR1 is MDHEN and CDR2 is SYDVKM in the germline V gene. The CDR3 has 13 residues.

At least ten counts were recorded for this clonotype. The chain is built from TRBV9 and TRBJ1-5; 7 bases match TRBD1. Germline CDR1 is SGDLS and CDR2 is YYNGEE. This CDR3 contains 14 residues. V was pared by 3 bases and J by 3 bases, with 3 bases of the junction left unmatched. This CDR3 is CASSGQGDNQPQHF. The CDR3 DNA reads TGTGCCAGCAGCGGACAGGGAGACAATCAGCCCCAGCATTTT.

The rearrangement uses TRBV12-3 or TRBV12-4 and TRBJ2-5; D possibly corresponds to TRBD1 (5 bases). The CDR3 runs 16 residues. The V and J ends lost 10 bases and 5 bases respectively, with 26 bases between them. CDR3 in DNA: TGTGCCACCTCCCCCTGGCGACGAGCAGGGTTGGAGACCCAGTACTTC. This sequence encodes CATSPWRRAGLETQYF.

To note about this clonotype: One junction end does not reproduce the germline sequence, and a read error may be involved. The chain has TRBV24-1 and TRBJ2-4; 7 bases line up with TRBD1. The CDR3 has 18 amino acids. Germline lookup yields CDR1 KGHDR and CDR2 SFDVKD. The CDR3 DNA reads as TGTGCCACCATCACGGACAGGATGGGCCCAATAGCCAAAAACATTAAGTACTTC. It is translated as CATITDRMGPIAKNIKYF.

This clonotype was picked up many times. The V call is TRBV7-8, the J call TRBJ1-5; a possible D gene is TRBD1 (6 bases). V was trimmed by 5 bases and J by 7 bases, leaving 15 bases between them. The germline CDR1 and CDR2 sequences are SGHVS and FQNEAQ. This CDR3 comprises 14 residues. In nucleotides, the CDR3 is TGTGCCAGCAGCCGCACCGGGGGCGAGCAGCCCCAGCATTTT. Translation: CASSRTGGEQPQHF.

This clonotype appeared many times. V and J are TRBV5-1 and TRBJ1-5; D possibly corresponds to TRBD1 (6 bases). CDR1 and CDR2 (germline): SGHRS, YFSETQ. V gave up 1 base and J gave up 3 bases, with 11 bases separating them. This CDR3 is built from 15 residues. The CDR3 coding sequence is TGCGCCAGCAGCTTGATGGGGGGCCCCAATCAGCCCCAGCATTTT. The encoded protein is CASSLMGGPNQPQHF.

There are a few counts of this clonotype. The CDR3 DNA is TGTGCCAGCAGTTTAGTGGACGAGGGGGAGACCCAGTACTTC. This sequence encodes CASSLVDEGETQYF. The chain employs TRBV12-3 or TRBV12-4 and TRBJ2-5; D might be TRBD1 or TRBD2, each matching 5 bases. The CDR3 runs to 14 residues. Trimming took 1 base from V and 5 from J, leaving 11 bases between them.

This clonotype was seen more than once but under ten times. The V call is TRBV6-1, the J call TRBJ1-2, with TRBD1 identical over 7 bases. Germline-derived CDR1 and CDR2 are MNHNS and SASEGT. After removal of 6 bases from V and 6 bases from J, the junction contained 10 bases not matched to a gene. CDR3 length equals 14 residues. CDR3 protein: CASRDGQERHGYTF. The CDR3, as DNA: TGTGCCAGCAGGGACGGACAGGAGCGACATGGCTACACCTTC.

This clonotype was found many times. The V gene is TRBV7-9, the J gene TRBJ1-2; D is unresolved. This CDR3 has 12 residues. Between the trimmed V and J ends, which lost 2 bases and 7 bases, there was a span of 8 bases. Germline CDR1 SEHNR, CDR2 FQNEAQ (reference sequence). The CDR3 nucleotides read TGTGCCAGCAGCTTAAAAGGGCCTGGCTACACCTTC. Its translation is CASSLKGPGYTF.

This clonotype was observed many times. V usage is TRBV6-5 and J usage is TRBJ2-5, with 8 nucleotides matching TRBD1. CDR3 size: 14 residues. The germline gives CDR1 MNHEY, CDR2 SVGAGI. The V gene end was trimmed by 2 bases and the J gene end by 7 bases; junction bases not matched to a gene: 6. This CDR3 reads CASSYAGGRGTQYF. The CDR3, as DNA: TGTGCCAGCAGTTACGCAGGGGGCCGCGGGACCCAGTACTTC.

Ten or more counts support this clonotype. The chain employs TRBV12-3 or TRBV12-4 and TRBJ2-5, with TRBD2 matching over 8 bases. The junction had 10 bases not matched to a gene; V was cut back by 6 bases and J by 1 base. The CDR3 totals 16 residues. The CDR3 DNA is TGTGCCAGCAGACCACAGCGGGGGCCTTCCCAAGAGACCCAGTACTTC. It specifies CASRPQRGPSQETQYF.

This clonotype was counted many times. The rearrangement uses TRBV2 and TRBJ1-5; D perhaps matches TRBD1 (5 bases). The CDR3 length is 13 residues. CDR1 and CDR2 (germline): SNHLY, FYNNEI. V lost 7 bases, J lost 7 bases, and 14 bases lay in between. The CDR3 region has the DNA TGTGCCAGCACTCAGACAGTACTCCAGCCCCAGCATTTT. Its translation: CASTQTVLQPQHF. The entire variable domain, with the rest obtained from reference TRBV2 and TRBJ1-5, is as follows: EPEVTQTPSHQVTQMGQEVILRCVPISNHLYFYWYRQILGQKVEFLVSFYNNEISEKSEIFDDQFSVERPDGSNFTLKIRSTKLEDSAMYFCASTQTVLQPQHFGDGTRLSIL.

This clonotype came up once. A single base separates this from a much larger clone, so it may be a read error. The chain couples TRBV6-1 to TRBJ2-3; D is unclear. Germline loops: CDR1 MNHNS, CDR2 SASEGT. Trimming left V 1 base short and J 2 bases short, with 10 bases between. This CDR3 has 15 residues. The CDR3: CASSEGLFYTDTQYF. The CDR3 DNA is TGTGCCAGCAGTGAAGGACTGTTTTACACAGATACGCAGTATTTT.

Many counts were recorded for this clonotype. The CDR3 reads CASSRRTGMDGYTF. DNA of the CDR3: TGTGCCAGCAGCCGTCGGACAGGGATGGATGGCTACACCTTC. This rearrangement joins TRBV13 to TRBJ1-2, with 8 bases lining up with TRBD1. With V trimmed by 5 bases and J by 6 bases, 8 bases remained unmatched. Per the germline V gene, CDR1 is PRHDT and CDR2 is FYEKMQ (reference sequence). CDR3 length: 14 amino acids.

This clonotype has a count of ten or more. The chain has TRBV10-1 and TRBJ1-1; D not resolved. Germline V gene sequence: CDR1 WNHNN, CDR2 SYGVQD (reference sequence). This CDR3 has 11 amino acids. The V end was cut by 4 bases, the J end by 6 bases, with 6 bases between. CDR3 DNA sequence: TGCGCCAGCAGTGTCCCCGCTGAAGCTTTCTTT. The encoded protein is CASSVPAEAFF.

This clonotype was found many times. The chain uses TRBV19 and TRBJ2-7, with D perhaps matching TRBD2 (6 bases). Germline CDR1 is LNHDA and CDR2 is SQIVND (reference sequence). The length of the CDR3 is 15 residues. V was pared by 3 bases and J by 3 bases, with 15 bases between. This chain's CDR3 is CASSIGSGGVYEQYF. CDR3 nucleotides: TGTGCCAGTAGTATCGGGAGTGGTGGGGTCTACGAGCAGTACTTC.

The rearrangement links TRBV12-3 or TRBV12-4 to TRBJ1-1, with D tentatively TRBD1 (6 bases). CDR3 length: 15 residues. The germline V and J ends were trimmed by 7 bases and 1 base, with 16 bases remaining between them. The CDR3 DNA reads TGTGCCAGCACCTACACCAGGGGTAGGAACACTGAAGCTTTCTTT. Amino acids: CASTYTRGRNTEAFF.

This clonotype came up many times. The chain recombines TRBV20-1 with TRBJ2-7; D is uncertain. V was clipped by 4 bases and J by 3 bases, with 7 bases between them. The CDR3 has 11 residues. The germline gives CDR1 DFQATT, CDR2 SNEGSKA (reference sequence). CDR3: CSATGGYEQYF. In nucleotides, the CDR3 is TGCAGTGCTACCGGTGGCTACGAGCAGTACTTC.

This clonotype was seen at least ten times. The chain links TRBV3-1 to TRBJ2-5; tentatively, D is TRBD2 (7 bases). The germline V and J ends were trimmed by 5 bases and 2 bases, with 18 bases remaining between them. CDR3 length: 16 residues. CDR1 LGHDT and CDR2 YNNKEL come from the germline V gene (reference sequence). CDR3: CASSGTKGGWQETQYF. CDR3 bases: TGTGCCAGCAGCGGGACCAAGGGGGGGTGGCAAGAGACCCAGTACTTC.

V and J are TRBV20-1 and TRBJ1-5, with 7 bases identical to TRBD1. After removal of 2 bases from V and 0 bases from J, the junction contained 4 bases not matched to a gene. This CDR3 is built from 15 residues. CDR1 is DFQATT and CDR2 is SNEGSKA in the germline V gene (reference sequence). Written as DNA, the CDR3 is TGCAGTGCTAGATCCGGGACAGATAGCAATCAGCCCCAGCATTTT. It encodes CSARSGTDSNQPQHF.

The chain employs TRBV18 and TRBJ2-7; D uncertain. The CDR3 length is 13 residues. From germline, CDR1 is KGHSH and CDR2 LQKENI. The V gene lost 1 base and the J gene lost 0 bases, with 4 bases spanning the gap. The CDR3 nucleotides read TGTGCCAGCTCACCACGGAGCTCCTACGAGCAGTACGTC. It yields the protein CASSPRSSYEQYV.

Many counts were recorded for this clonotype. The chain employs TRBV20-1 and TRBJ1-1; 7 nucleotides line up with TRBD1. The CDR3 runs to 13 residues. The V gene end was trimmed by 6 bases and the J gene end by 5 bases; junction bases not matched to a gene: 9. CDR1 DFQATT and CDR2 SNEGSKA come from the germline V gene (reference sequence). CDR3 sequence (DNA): TGCAGTGCCCCGCCGACAGGGAGGACTGAAGCTTTCTTT. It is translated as CSAPPTGRTEAFF.

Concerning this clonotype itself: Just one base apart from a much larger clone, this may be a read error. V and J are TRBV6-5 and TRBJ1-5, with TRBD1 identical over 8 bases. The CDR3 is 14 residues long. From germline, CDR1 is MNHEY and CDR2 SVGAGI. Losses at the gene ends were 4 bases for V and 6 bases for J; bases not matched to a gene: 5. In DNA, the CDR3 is TGTGCCAGCAGTTGGGCAGGGGGCGGTCAGCCCCAGCATTTT. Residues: CASSWAGGGQPQHF.

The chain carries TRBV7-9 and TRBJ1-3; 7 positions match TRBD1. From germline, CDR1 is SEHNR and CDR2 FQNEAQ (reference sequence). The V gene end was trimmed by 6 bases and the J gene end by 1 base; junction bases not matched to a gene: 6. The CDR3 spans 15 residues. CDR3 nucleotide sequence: TGTGCCAGCAGGCTGACAGGGTCGTCTGGAAACACCATATATTTT. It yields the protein CASRLTGSSGNTIYF.

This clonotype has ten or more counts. CDR3 in DNA: TGTGCCTGGAAAGGGACAGGGGTCGAGCAGTACTTC. Residues: CAWKGTGVEQYF. The rearrangement joins TRBV30 to TRBJ2-7, with 10 bases aligning to TRBD1. Germline lookup yields CDR1 GTSNPN and CDR2 SVGIG (reference sequence). V lost 4 bases and J lost 6; bases outside the gene matches: 3. CDR3 length: 12 amino acids.